These 32 T cell receptor beta chains were sequenced from one sample in a study of T-cell reconstitution after alpha-beta-depleted transplantation in children. Researchers prepared the TCRbeta library using unique molecular identifiers, the study reports. TCRdb re-called the PCR reads with MiXCR, one entry per CDR3 protein. The table records under 750,000 distinct CDR3 sequences, under 25% of them present only once. The specimen comprised PBMCs, mostly from graft donor cells, sampled 360 days after TCRalphabeta/CD19-depleted stem cell transplant. The receptors originated from a boy under two years old who had a stem cell transplant for acute myeloid leukemia, so the T cells may come from the graft donor.

This clonotype has at least ten counts. The J gene is TRBJ1-2, the V gene TRBV28, with D maybe TRBD1 (5 bases). Germline-derived CDR1 and CDR2 are MDHEN and SYDVKM. The length of the CDR3 is 14 residues. V was trimmed by 5 bases and J by 6 bases, leaving 16 bases between them. The CDR3 reads CASSTVIRAHGYTF. The CDR3 DNA reads as TGTGCCAGCAGTACGGTGATCAGGGCCCATGGCTACACCTTC.

The table lists this clonotype with many counts. The chain has TRBV29-1 and TRBJ2-3; D gene ambiguous. The ends were cut back, 7 bases at V and 0 bases at J, with 8 bases in the middle. Germline V lookup: CDR1 SQVTM, CDR2 ANQGSEA. The CDR3 runs 12 residues. The DNA for the CDR3 is TGCAGCGGGACCGGGAGCACAGATACGCAGTATTTT. Protein sequence: CSGTGSTDTQYF.

This clonotype was seen only a few times. The genes are TRBV27 and TRBJ2-7; D assignment may be TRBD1 or TRBD2 (5 bases each). Germline CDR1 MNHEY, CDR2 SMNVEV (reference sequence). V was pared by 8 bases and J by 4 bases, with 15 bases between. The CDR3 sequence is 13 residues long. DNA of the CDR3: TGTGCCAGCGGCCGGGACGGCAATTACGAGCAGTACGTC. Protein: CASGRDGNYEQYV.

This clonotype was counted between two and nine times. The rearrangement uses TRBV29-1 and TRBJ2-2; either TRBD1 or TRBD2 may fit D (6 bases each). The CDR3 contains 12 residues. Germline lookup yields CDR1 SQVTM and CDR2 ANQGSEA. V was cut by 4 bases and J by 6 bases, with 9 bases left in between. CDR3 region: CSVGGAAGELFF. DNA of the CDR3: TGCAGCGTTGGGGGGGCCGCCGGGGAGCTGTTTTTT.

This clonotype has just a few counts. The rearrangement uses TRBV28 and TRBJ1-5; possibly TRBD1 for D (6 bases). CDR3 length: 15 amino acids. V was trimmed by 7 bases and J by 2 bases, leaving 15 bases between them. Germline lookup yields CDR1 MDHEN and CDR2 SYDVKM. Here the CDR3 DNA reads TGTGCCAGCAACAGGGTAGAGGAGGGCAATCAGCCCCAGCATTTT. This codes for CASNRVEEGNQPQHF.

J is TRBJ2-5 and V is TRBV11-1; possibly TRBD1 for D (5 bases). The CDR3 sequence is 13 residues long. V lost 9 bases to trimming and J lost 0 bases, with 11 bases between them. Per the germline V gene, CDR1 is SGHAT and CDR2 is FQDESV (reference sequence). CDR3 loop: CASMQGNQETQYF. In DNA form, the CDR3 reads TGTGCCAGTATGCAGGGAAACCAAGAGACCCAGTACTTC.

This clonotype was picked up many times. The chain is built from TRBV24-1 and TRBJ2-7, with 8 bases lining up with TRBD1. V lost 7 bases to trimming and J lost 3 bases; unmatched junction nucleotides: 10. The CDR3 has 15 residues. In germline, CDR1 is KGHDR, CDR2 SFDVKD. Written as DNA, the CDR3 is TGTGCCACCAGCCATGCTTCTGGACAGGGCTACGAGCAGTACTTC. Protein: CATSHASGQGYEQYF.

There are many counts of this clonotype. CDR3 in amino acids: CASSLGLVETPGLEQYF. CDR3 sequence (DNA): TGCGCCAGCAGCTTGGGACTAGTCGAGACCCCAGGCCTCGAGCAGTACTTC. The chain links TRBV5-1 to TRBJ2-7; D might be TRBD2 (6 bases). Trimming took off 0 bases at V and 6 bases at J, with 22 bases between the two ends. The CDR3 has 17 amino acids. Per the germline V gene, CDR1 is SGHRS and CDR2 is YFSETQ.

This clonotype was counted only a few times. V usage is TRBV20-1 and J usage is TRBJ1-4, with a possible D match to TRBD1 (5 bases). The CDR3 covers 16 residues. Germline V gene sequence: CDR1 DFQATT, CDR2 SNEGSKA (reference sequence). V lost 3 bases and J 8 bases, leaving 22 bases between the germline ends. The CDR3 DNA reads TGCAGTGCTAGCGGCCGAGACCAGGGTATATGGGAAAAACTGTTTTTT. Translating gives CSASGRDQGIWEKLFF.

V gene TRBV6-5 combines with J gene TRBJ2-3, with D perhaps TRBD1 or TRBD2 (6 bases each). V lost 8 bases and J 4 bases, leaving 10 bases between the germline ends. CDR1 MNHEY and CDR2 SVGAGI come from the germline V gene. CDR3 length: 12 residues. The CDR3 sequence is CASGGPSDTQYF. As DNA, the CDR3 is TGTGCCAGCGGGGGGCCATCAGATACGCAGTATTTT.

The gene calls are TRBV5-1 and TRBJ2-3; D remains ambiguous. Germline lookup yields CDR1 SGHRS and CDR2 YFSETQ. Trimming stripped 0 bases from V and 2 bases from J, with 7 bases between. The CDR3 is made up of 14 amino acids. CDR3 in amino acids: CASSLEQYTDTQYF. As DNA, the CDR3 is TGCGCCAGCAGCTTGGAACAGTACACAGATACGCAGTATTTT.

The rearrangement uses TRBV6-5 and TRBJ2-7; the D gene is possibly TRBD2 (6 bases). V was clipped by 5 bases and J by 5 bases, with 19 bases between them. CDR1 is MNHEY and CDR2 is SVGAGI in the germline V gene. This CDR3 spans 15 amino acids. Here the CDR3 DNA reads TGTGCCAGCAGTAACCTCGGAGGGTTACGCCACGAGCAGTACTTC. Translating gives CASSNLGGLRHEQYF.

This chain connects TRBV6-4 to TRBJ2-3; 13 nucleotides match TRBD2. CDR1 MRHNA and CDR2 SNTAGT come from the germline V gene. The trim removed 6 bases at V and 1 base at J, leaving 10 bases unmatched. The CDR3 sequence is 18 residues long. This CDR3 is CASSNPGLAGPRTDTQYF. The CDR3 region has the DNA TGTGCCAGCAGCAATCCGGGACTAGCGGGGCCCCGCACAGATACGCAGTATTTT.

There are a few counts of this clonotype. The gene calls are TRBV29-1 and TRBJ1-3, with a weak D call TRBD1 (5 bases). Germline CDR1 is SQVTM and CDR2 is ANQGSEA. Trimming took 4 bases from V and 2 from J, leaving 9 bases between them. CDR3 size: 13 residues. CDR3 coding DNA: TGCAGCGTTGGTCTCAGGGCTGGAAACACCATATATTTT. Amino acids: CSVGLRAGNTIYF.

The chain has TRBV20-1 and TRBJ2-7; 9 bases match TRBD2. The CDR3 runs to 12 residues. V lost 6 bases, J lost 7 bases, and 7 bases stayed unmatched. Germline loops: CDR1 DFQATT, CDR2 SNEGSKA (reference sequence). CDR3 in DNA: TGCAGTGCCCTAGCGGGACATCGAGAGCAGTACGTC. Its protein product is CSALAGHREQYV.

In its sample, this clonotype was seen many times. The V and J genes are TRBV7-8 and TRBJ1-2; 7 nucleotides agree with TRBD1. The germline V gene encodes CDR1 SGHVS and CDR2 FQNEAQ. J was trimmed by 4 bases and V by 1 base; bases with no gene match: 15. This CDR3 spans 18 amino acids. The CDR3 nucleotides are TGTGCCAGCAGCTTAGTAGGCTCTAGCCCCGGGACAGTCTATGGCTACACCTTC. Protein sequence: CASSLVGSSPGTVYGYTF.

Of note for this clonotype: It may be a read error: a sequence one base away is much more abundant. The chain recombines TRBV11-3 with TRBJ2-3; 7 nucleotides line up with TRBD1. V lost 6 bases, J lost 6 bases, and 15 bases stayed unmatched. CDR1 and CDR2 from the germline V gene are SGHNT and YENEEA. CDR3 length equals 16 residues. CDR3 bases: TGTGCCAGCAGGCACGCCCAAGGGGGCTTTGGGGATACGCAGTATTTT. Its translation: CASRHAQGGFGDTQYF.

This clonotype was counted between two and nine times. The genes are TRBV20-1 and TRBJ2-7, with a tentative D call TRBD1 (5 bases). The CDR3 loop spans 14 amino acids. Germline V gene data show CDR1 as DFQATT and CDR2 as SNEGSKA (reference sequence). V lost 0 bases and J 2 bases, leaving 11 bases between the germline ends. The CDR3 DNA sequence: TGCAGTGCTAGAGATCGCCAGGGTGCCTACGAGCAGTACTTC. It translates to CSARDRQGAYEQYF.

This clonotype came up a few times. The CDR3 loop is CARPGKGHEQYV. The CDR3 nucleotides read TGTGCCCGGCCAGGGAAGGGGCACGAGCAGTACGTC. The chain couples TRBV6-5 to TRBJ2-7; a weak D match, TRBD1 (5 bases). The germline gives CDR1 MNHEY, CDR2 SVGAGI. The V end lost 11 bases, the J end lost 5 bases, and 16 bases lay between the germline ends. CDR3 length: 12 amino acids.

Ten or more counts support this clonotype. The chain employs TRBV5-1 and TRBJ1-5; D is perhaps TRBD1 (6 bases). There are 13 residues in the CDR3. Germline V CDR1 and CDR2: SGHRS, YFSETQ. Trimming removed 2 bases at V and 7 bases at J, with 10 bases between. CDR3 nucleotides: TGCGCCAGCAGCTTATCAGGGGTGCAGCCCCAGCATTTT. This gives the protein CASSLSGVQPQHF.

Here the CDR3 reads CAIGAGGSYEQYV. DNA of the CDR3: TGTGCCATCGGCGCAGGGGGATCCTACGAGCAGTACGTC. The J gene is TRBJ2-7, the V gene TRBV10-3; 7 positions agree with TRBD1. The germline V gene has CDR1 ENHRY and CDR2 SYGVKD. V trimming: 8 bases; J trimming: 1 base; junction bases outside the gene matches: 5. The CDR3 is 13 amino acids.

The sample holds a few counts of this clonotype. The CDR3 here is CASSLGLGYGYTF. CDR3 nucleotides: TGTGCCAGCAGCTTAGGATTGGGCTATGGCTACACCTTC. The rearrangement links TRBV7-2 to TRBJ1-2; D not resolved. CDR1 and CDR2 from the germline V gene are SGHTA and FQGNSA. Trimming removed 1 base from V and 4 bases from J, with 7 bases in between. This CDR3 region has 13 residues.

This clonotype has at least ten counts. The chain recombines TRBV29-1 with TRBJ2-7; TRBD2 matches at 7 bases. The CDR3 is 12 amino acids. V trimming: 0 bases; J trimming: 5 bases; junction bases outside the gene matches: 1. The V gene's germline CDR1 is SQVTM and CDR2 ANQGSEA. The CDR3 region has the DNA TGCAGCGTTGAAGATCGGGGGGACGAGCAGTACTTC. Translation: CSVEDRGDEQYF.

This clonotype appeared many times. This chain uses TRBV12-3 or TRBV12-4 with TRBJ2-3; 9 bases agree with TRBD2. This CDR3 is 15 amino acids long. Losses at the gene ends were 3 bases for V and 4 bases for J; bases not matched to a gene: 5. This CDR3 reads CASSFWRGGSDTQYF. The CDR3 nucleotides read TGTGCCAGCAGTTTTTGGCGGGGGGGCTCAGATACGCAGTATTTT.

This clonotype was counted a few times. The chain couples TRBV4-2 to TRBJ2-1; 11 nucleotides line up with TRBD2. The germline V gene has CDR1 LGHNA and CDR2 YNFKEQ. This CDR3 spans 18 amino acids. After removal of 3 bases from V and 5 bases from J, the junction contained 12 bases not matched to a gene. In DNA form, the CDR3 reads TGTGCCAGCAGCCATTCTAGCGGGGGGCCCAACGCTGACAATGAGCAGTTCTTC. Residues: CASSHSSGGPNADNEQFF.

This clonotype was picked up many times. The rearrangement links TRBV6-7 to TRBJ2-3; D is perhaps TRBD2 (5 bases). TRBV6-7 is an ORF, with its function uncertain. This CDR3 is 15 amino acids long. V was pared by 4 bases and J by 3 bases, with 14 bases between. This chain's CDR3 is CASSSGVWETDTQYF. The CDR3 DNA reads TGTGCCAGCAGTTCAGGTGTCTGGGAGACAGATACGCAGTATTTT.

The J gene is TRBJ2-3, the V gene TRBV25-1, with D possibly called TRBD1 or TRBD2 (5 bases each). Trimming cost V 4 bases and J 2 bases, with 16 bases left between them. Per germline, CDR1 MGHDK and CDR2 SYGVNS. The CDR3 runs 16 residues. The CDR3 region is CASSGGEGFVTDTQYF. CDR3 DNA sequence: TGTGCCAGCAGTGGAGGGGAAGGGTTTGTCACAGATACGCAGTATTTT.

J is TRBJ2-2 and V is TRBV12-3 or TRBV12-4; TRBD1 might be the D (6 bases). CDR3 length equals 15 residues. The germline V and J ends were trimmed by 7 bases and 4 bases, with 16 bases remaining between them. DNA of the CDR3: TGTGCCAGCACAGACTGGACAGAGTTCACCGGGGAGCTGTTTTTT. It codes for CASTDWTEFTGELFF.

The chain has TRBV6-5 and TRBJ1-3, with 9 positions matching TRBD1. This CDR3 spans 17 amino acids. Losses at the gene ends were 4 bases for V and 3 bases for J; bases not matched to a gene: 10. Germline assignment: CDR1 MNHEY and CDR2 SVGAGI. CDR3 residues: CASSSRGQGLGGNTIYF. The CDR3 coding sequence is TGTGCCAGCAGTTCCCGGGGACAGGGACTTGGTGGAAACACCATATATTTT.

V gene TRBV15 combines with J gene TRBJ2-5; 11 bases are shared with TRBD2. V trimming: 9 bases; J trimming: 2 bases; junction bases outside the gene matches: 8. The CDR3 length is 15 residues. Germline CDR1 reads LNHNV; CDR2 reads YYDKDF (reference sequence). In DNA form, the CDR3 reads TGTGCCACGGGACAGTCTAGCGGGGGGCAAGAGACCCAGTACTTC. It yields the protein CATGQSSGGQETQYF.

This rearrangement joins TRBV6-6 to TRBJ2-7, with a weak D call TRBD1 (6 bases). With 4 bases removed from V and 5 bases from J, the gap between germline ends came to 12 bases. Per the germline V gene, CDR1 is MNHNY and CDR2 is SVGAGI (reference sequence). This CDR3 has 13 amino acids. CDR3 sequence (DNA): TGTGCCAGCAGTTTGGGACGGGACAACGAGCAGTACGTC. Translation gives CASSLGRDNEQYV.

This clonotype appeared many times. The gene calls are TRBV29-1 and TRBJ2-3; 7 bases fit TRBD2. Germline lookup yields CDR1 SQVTM and CDR2 ANQGSEA. The J segment lost 1 base and the V segment lost 7 bases, leaving 5 bases of the junction unmatched. This CDR3 comprises 13 residues. The CDR3 sequence is CSAQTSGTDTQYF. The CDR3 DNA follows: TGCAGCGCACAAACTAGCGGCACAGATACGCAGTATTTT.